Below, 9 T cell receptor beta chains from the same sample are listed, as sequenced in a study of cytomegalovirus exposure and HLA in healthy donors. Assay: immunoSEQ multiplex PCR; the TCRdb copy retains only in-frame clones and omits some. The sample consists of 200,000 to 250,000 clones, 85% to 90% of them appearing once. The sequenced sample was PBMCs. The receptors originated from a woman aged 18-29 years in good health and CMV-seronegative.

The V gene is TRBV5-1, the J gene TRBJ2-3, with a tentative D call TRBD2 (6 bases). Germline CDR1 reads SGHRS; CDR2 reads YFSETQ. Trimming took off 6 bases at V and 1 base at J, with 12 bases between the two ends. The CDR3 totals 14 residues. The CDR3 loop is CASNGGLGTDTQYF. In DNA, the CDR3 is TGCGCCAGCAATGGGGGGTTAGGCACAGATACGCAGTATTTT.

The V and J genes are TRBV7-9 and TRBJ2-7; possible D gene TRBD1, 5 bases. Trimming took off 0 bases at V and 6 bases at J, with 6 bases between the two ends. Germline loops: CDR1 SEHNR, CDR2 FQNEAQ (reference sequence). The CDR3 loop spans 12 amino acids. For the CDR3, the DNA is TGTGCCAGCAGCTTAGCAGGGGCCGAGCAGTACTTC. Protein product: CASSLAGAEQYF. Supplemented by reference TRBV7-9 and TRBJ2-7, the full variable domain reads DTGVSQNPRHKITKRGQNVTFRCDPISEHNRLYWYRQTLGQGPEFLTYFQNEAQLEKSRLLSDRFSAERPKGSFSTLEIQRTEQGDSAMYLCASSLAGAEQYFGPGTRLTVT.

V and J are TRBV5-1 and TRBJ2-3; TRBD1 might be the D (6 bases). The ends were cut back, 0 bases at V and 0 bases at J, with 14 bases in the middle. The germline CDR1 and CDR2 sequences are SGHRS and YFSETQ. The CDR3 runs to 17 residues. The CDR3 sequence is CASSLVLQGLSTDTQYF. CDR3 nucleotides: TGCGCCAGCAGCTTGGTACTTCAGGGGCTCAGCACAGATACGCAGTATTTT.

The rearrangement links TRBV9 to TRBJ2-2; D possibly corresponds to TRBD1 (5 bases). CDR3 length: 13 residues. Per germline, CDR1 SGDLS and CDR2 YYNGEE. V lost 7 bases and J 5 bases, leaving 12 bases between the germline ends. CDR3 in DNA: TGTGCCAGCGAGCGAGGACAAACCGGGGAGCTGTTTTTT. Translated: CASERGQTGELFF.

The chain employs TRBV5-6 and TRBJ2-7; 9 bases agree with TRBD1. The length of the CDR3 is 14 residues. Trimming at V came to 4 bases and at J to 7 bases, leaving 9 bases not matched to a gene. The germline V gene encodes CDR1 SGHDT and CDR2 YYEEEE. The CDR3 loop is CASSGNRGLSEQYF. CDR3 nucleotide sequence: TGTGCCAGCAGCGGGAACAGGGGGCTGAGTGAGCAGTACTTC.

The J gene is TRBJ2-5, the V gene TRBV29-1; a possible D gene is TRBD2 (6 bases). Germline CDR1 and CDR2: SQVTM and ANQGSEA. The CDR3 is 11 residues long. V was pared by 8 bases and J by 5 bases, with 12 bases between. In nucleotides, the CDR3 is TGCAGCCCTTCTAGCGAGGAGACCCAGTACTTC. This codes for CSPSSEETQYF.

The rearrangement uses TRBV5-1 and TRBJ2-7; 7 nucleotides agree with TRBD1. J lost 2 bases, V lost 3 bases, and 5 bases had no gene match. Germline V lookup: CDR1 SGHRS, CDR2 YFSETQ. This CDR3 has 14 residues. CDR3 protein: CASSWDRTTYEQYF. DNA of the CDR3: TGCGCCAGCAGCTGGGACAGAACGACCTACGAGCAGTACTTC.

The genes are TRBV4-3 and TRBJ2-3; 8 bases map to TRBD1. The germline gives CDR1 LGHNA, CDR2 YSLEER. J was trimmed by 7 bases and V by 0 bases; bases with no gene match: 12. The CDR3 has 17 residues. The CDR3 nucleotides are TGCGCCAGCAGCCAAGATCACTCGCCAGGGGGCCGCTATACGCAGTATTTT. Residues: CASSQDHSPGGRYTQYF.

The chain combines TRBV28 with TRBJ2-7; 7 nucleotides match TRBD2. The CDR3 extends over 13 amino acids. Unmatched junction bases numbered 5, after V lost 6 bases and J lost 3 bases. Germline V lookup: CDR1 MDHEN, CDR2 SYDVKM. The CDR3 is CASRGGTNYEQYF. CDR3 sequence (DNA): TGTGCCAGCAGAGGAGGGACTAACTACGAGCAGTACTTC. Using reference TRBV28 and TRBJ2-7 for the parts outside the CDR3, the full variable domain is DVKVTQSSRYLVKRTGEKVFLECVQDMDHENMFWYRQDPGLGLRLIYFSYDVKMKEKGDIPEGYSVSREKKERFSLILESASTNQTSMYLCASRGGTNYEQYFGPGTRLTVT.